This T cell receptor beta chain was retrieved from a study of early T cells in non-severe SARS-CoV-2 infection. Ten or more counts support this clonotype. One entry per CDR3 protein results from TCRdb running MiXCR on the 5' RACE reads. This table has about 77,000 distinct CDR3 sequences, around 5% appearing once. Losses at the gene ends were 6 bases for V and 0 bases for J; bases not matched to a gene: 11. Germline lookup yields CDR1 DFQATT and CDR2 SNEGSKA (reference sequence). CDR3 length: 16 residues. The input for sequencing was whole blood, taken at baseline. The TCR sequence derives from an adult who was a healthcare worker with PCR-confirmed SARS-CoV-2 infection or an uninfected control (not recorded which). The chain uses TRBV20-1 and TRBJ2-7; 10 positions match TRBD1. The CDR3 protein is CSADRGRGVFSYEQYF. The CDR3 region has the DNA TGCAGTGCCGACAGGGGGCGCGGAGTGTTCTCCTACGAGCAGTACTTC.